What follows are 2 T cell receptor beta chains derived from one specimen sequenced in a study of blood T cell repertoires in COVID-19. Data came from immunoSEQ multiplex PCR; TCRdb stores just in-frame clones and leaves some out. Seen here are 25,000 to 35,000 clones, about 82% observed once, and the top ten hold roughly 8.7%. The sequenced sample consisted of peripheral blood. The source of these receptors is a man aged 80 or over with active COVID-19.

The rearrangement links TRBV3-1 (or the pseudogene TRBV3-2) to TRBJ1-3; D not resolved. Trimming cost V 6 bases and J 2 bases, with 8 bases left between them. Germline V gene lookup returns CDR1 LGHDT and CDR2 YNNKEL (reference sequence). This CDR3 region has 13 residues. The CDR3 DNA sequence: TGTGCCAGCAGAAACAGTCCTGGAAACACCATATATTTT. It translates to CASRNSPGNTIYF.

The chain is built from TRBV4-3 and TRBJ2-3; TRBD2 agrees at 7 bases. The germline gives CDR1 LGHNA, CDR2 YSLEER. There are 14 residues in the CDR3. Losses at the gene ends were 1 base for V and 5 bases for J; bases not matched to a gene: 3. The CDR3 DNA sequence: TGCGCCAGCAGCCAAGGACTAGCTGTAGATACGCAGTATTTT. Protein sequence: CASSQGLAVDTQYF.